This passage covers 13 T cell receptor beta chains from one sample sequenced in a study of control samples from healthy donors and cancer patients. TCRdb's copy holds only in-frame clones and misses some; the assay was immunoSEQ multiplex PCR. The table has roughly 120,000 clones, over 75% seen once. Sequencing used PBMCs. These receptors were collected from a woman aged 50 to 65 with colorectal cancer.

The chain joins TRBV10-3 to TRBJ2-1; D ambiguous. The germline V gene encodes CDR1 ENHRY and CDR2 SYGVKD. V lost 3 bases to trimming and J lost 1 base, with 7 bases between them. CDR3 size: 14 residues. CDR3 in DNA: TGTGCCATCAGTGAACAGAGATCCTACAATGAGCAGTTCTTC. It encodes CAISEQRSYNEQFF.

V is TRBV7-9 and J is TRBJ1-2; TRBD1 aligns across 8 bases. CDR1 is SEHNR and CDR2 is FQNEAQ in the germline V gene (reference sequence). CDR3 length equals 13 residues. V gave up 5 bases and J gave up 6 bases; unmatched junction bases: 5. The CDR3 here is CASSGDRGDGYTF. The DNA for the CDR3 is TGTGCCAGCAGCGGAGACAGGGGAGATGGCTACACCTTC.

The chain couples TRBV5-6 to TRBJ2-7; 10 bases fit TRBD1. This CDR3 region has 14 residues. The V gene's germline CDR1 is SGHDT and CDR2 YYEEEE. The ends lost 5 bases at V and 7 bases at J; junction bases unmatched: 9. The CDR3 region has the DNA TGTGCCAGCAGAAGACAGGGGGCCCTTAAGGAGCAGTACTTC. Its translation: CASRRQGALKEQYF.

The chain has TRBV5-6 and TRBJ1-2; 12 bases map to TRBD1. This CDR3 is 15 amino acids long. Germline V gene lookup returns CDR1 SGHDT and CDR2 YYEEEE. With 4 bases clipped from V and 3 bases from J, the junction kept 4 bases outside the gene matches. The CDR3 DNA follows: TGTGCCAGCAGCCCCGGGACAGGGGGCGACTATGGCTACACCTTC. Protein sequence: CASSPGTGGDYGYTF.

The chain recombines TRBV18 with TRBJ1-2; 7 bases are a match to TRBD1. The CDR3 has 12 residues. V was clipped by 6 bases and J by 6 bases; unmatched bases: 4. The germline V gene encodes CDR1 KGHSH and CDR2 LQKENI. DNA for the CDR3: TGTGCCAGCTCCCAGACAGGGAATGGCTACACCTTC. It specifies CASSQTGNGYTF. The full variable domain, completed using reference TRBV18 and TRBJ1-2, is NAGVMQNPRHLVRRRGQEARLRCSPMKGHSHVYWYRQLPEEGLKFMVYLQKENIIDESGMPKERFSAEFPKEGPSILRIQQVVRGDSAAYFCASSQTGNGYTFGSGTRLTVV.

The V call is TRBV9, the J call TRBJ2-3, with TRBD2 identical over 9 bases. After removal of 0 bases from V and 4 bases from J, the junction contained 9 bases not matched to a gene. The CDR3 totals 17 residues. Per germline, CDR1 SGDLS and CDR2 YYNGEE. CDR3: CASSVANSGSFADTQYF. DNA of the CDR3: TGTGCCAGCAGCGTAGCGAATAGCGGGAGTTTCGCAGATACGCAGTATTTT.

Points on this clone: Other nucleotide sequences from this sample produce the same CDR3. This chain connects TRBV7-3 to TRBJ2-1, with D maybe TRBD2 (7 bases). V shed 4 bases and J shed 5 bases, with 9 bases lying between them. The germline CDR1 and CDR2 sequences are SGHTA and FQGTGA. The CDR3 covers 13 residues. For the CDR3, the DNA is TGTGCCAGCAGCTGGGGGGGCAACAATGAGCAGTTCTTC. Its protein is CASSWGGNNEQFF.

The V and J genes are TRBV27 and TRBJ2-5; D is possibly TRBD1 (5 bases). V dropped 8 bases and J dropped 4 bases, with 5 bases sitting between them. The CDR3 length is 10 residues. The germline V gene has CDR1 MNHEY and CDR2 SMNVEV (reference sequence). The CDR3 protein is CASGAETQYF. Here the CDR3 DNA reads TGTGCCAGCGGGGCAGAGACCCAGTACTTC.

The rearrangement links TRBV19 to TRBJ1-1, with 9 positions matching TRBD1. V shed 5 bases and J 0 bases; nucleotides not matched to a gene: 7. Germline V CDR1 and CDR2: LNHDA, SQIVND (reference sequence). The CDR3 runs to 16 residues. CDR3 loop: CASSATGGALNTEAFF. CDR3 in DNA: TGTGCCAGTAGTGCCACAGGGGGCGCGCTGAACACTGAAGCTTTCTTT.

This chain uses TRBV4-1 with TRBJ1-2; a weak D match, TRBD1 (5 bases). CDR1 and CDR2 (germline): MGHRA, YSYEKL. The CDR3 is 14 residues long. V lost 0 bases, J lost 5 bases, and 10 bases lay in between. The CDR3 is CASSQERGPYGYTF. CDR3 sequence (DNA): TGCGCCAGCAGCCAAGAGAGGGGACCTTATGGCTACACCTTC.

The CDR3 reads CSVEGLAGAGELFF. The CDR3 nucleotides read TGCAGCGTTGAGGGACTAGCGGGAGCCGGGGAGCTGTTTTTT. The chain joins TRBV29-1 to TRBJ2-2, with 14 bases matching TRBD2. V was pared by 3 bases and J by 6 bases, with 0 bases of the junction left unmatched. This CDR3 region has 14 residues. The germline V gene has CDR1 SQVTM and CDR2 ANQGSEA.

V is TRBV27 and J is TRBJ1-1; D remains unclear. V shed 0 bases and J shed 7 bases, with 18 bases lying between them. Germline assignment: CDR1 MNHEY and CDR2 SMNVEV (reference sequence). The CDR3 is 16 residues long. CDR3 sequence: CASSLSISRPNGEAFF. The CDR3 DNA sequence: TGTGCCAGCAGTTTATCGATATCTCGTCCGAACGGTGAAGCTTTCTTT.

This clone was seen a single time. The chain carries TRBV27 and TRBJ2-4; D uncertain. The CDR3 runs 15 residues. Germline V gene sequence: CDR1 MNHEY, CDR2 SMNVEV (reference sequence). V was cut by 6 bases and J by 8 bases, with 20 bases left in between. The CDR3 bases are TGTGCCAGCAGCCCCCAAGGGCCCCTTCATGACATTCAGTACTTC. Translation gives CASSPQGPLHDIQYF.